The source of this T cell receptor beta chain is a study of glioma-infiltrating T cells. Study-wide background: Low-grade gliomas were grade II; glioblastomas were grade IV at initial diagnosis.

For this clonotype: Its specificity is not known.

Germline assignment: CDR1 DFQATT and CDR2 SNEGSKA (reference sequence). The length of the CDR3 is 13 residues. The study's findings and limits: Above-expected tissue-blood divergence occurred in all gliomas, most in low-grade ones. Patients with low tissue-blood divergence carried a signature set of shared blood CDR3 motifs.

Amplification of TCR alpha and beta CDR3 regions from RNA used iRepertoire nested multiplex PCR. Input was roughly 85-450 ng of tissue mRNA or PBMC total RNA. TCRdb independently ran MiXCR on the multiplex PCR reads; one entry per CDR3 protein. The sample has more than 350,000 distinct CDR3 sequences, 41% seen once; the top ten hold approximately 12%. The receptor was isolated from a human donor with low-grade glioma or glioblastoma, undergoing nonglioma brain surgery, or in good health (not recorded which). The sequencing input was glioma tissue, nonneoplastic brain tissue, or PBMCs (not recorded which). V usage is TRBV20-1 and J usage is TRBJ2-7, with D possibly matching TRBD2 (5 bases). The tail of the sequence fits TRBJ2-5 better, so the J call may be wrong. The CDR3 bases are TGCAGTGACAACCGAGGGAATAGAGAGACCCAGTACTTC. As protein: CSDNRGNRETQYF.